This T cell receptor beta chain was recovered during a study of blood T cells in healthy people across ages. On this clonotype: With a much larger clone just one base away, this may be a read error.

It was with a sample-barcoded 5' primer and a J-beta primer mix that a second PCR of about 6 to 11 cycles was run. TCRdb analysed the 5' RACE reads with MiXCR anew, one entry per CDR3 protein. The sample comprises just under 900,000 distinct CDR3 sequences, about 28% of which are singletons, and about 18% rests with the top ten. The TCR originated in a woman aged 80 or over in good health. The material sequenced was blood.

The chain's CDR3 is CSAVLTGWNYGYTF. In nucleotides, the CDR3 is TGCAGTGCCGTCCTGACAGGGTGGAACTATGGCTACACCTTC. The V call is TRBV20-1, the J call TRBJ1-2; 7 positions match TRBD1. The CDR3 contains 14 residues. The trim removed 6 bases at V and 2 bases at J, leaving 9 bases unmatched. Looked up from germline, CDR1 is DFQATT and CDR2 is SNEGSKA (reference sequence).